Described below is a single TCR beta chain sequence and its context. Germline V lookup: CDR1 MDHEN, CDR2 SYDVKM. V was cut by 8 bases and J by 11 bases, with 15 bases left in between. This CDR3 has 11 amino acids. Random hexamers were used to reverse transcribe about 0.45 to 1 ug of RNA. Amplification of TCR beta CDR3 was carried out by immunoSEQ multiplex PCR, which covered 54 Vbeta and 13 Jbeta segments. TCRdb reprocessed the immunoSEQ multiplex PCR reads via MiXCR and lists one record per CDR3 protein. Of about 240,000 distinct CDR3 sequences in the sample, 90% to 97% were seen once. This record belongs to a study of CD8 T cells in Susac syndrome.

Sequencing input: CD4+ T cells from PBMCs. The chain is built from TRBV28 and TRBJ1-1, with a possible D match to TRBD1 (6 bases). This TCR was recovered from a human donor with Susac syndrome. The CDR3 coding sequence is TGTGCCAGCTATTCTGGGGGGCTTGCTTTCTTT. Protein: CASYSGGLAFF.